This TCR beta chain derives from a study of cytomegalovirus exposure and HLA in healthy donors. Whole-study findings and limits: Later on, an analysis found that several of the most significant clusters appeared to be linked to common viral pathogens, which included parvovirus B19. Some V segments, including TRBV6-2 and TRBV6-3, were excluded as indistinguishable.

The ends were cut back, 5 bases at V and 2 bases at J, with 24 bases in the middle. CDR1 is MNHEY and CDR2 is SMNVEV in the germline V gene (reference sequence). This CDR3 region has 19 residues. PCR involved 60 Vbeta and 13 Jbeta primers. Assay used: immunoSEQ multiplex PCR; TCRdb lists only in-frame clones, some missing. The sample lists 180,000 or so clones, about 10% occurring once. This clone was seen more than once but under ten times. Its antigen is not known. The sequencing sample was made of PBMCs. This TCR was sampled from a young woman in good health and CMV-seropositive. The chain uses TRBV27 and TRBJ2-2; TRBD1 is a possible D gene (6 bases). CDR3 nucleotides: TGTGCCAGCAGTCCCACCGGCCACTCCGGGACAAGAAACACCGGGGAGCTGTTTTTT. Protein: CASSPTGHSGTRNTGELFF.